The rows below give T cell receptor beta chains drawn from one sample of a study of T cell repertoires in aging, cancer and after chemotherapy. TCRdb reanalysed the multiplex PCR reads using MiXCR and keeps one entry per CDR3 protein. The sample gives around 3,600 distinct CDR3 sequences, 25% to 30% of which show up once; around a fifth is in the top ten. Specimen: blood. These receptor sequences come from a human donor with a solid tumor. The CDR3 runs from the conserved cysteine through the conserved F or W. A D gene is named only where the DNA matches it firmly. Only part of the rows carry a size: once, few, many, or a class if the clone is expanded.

size: few; V: TRBV7-9; D: TRBD2; J: TRBJ2-5; CDR3: CASSRSLAVGETQYF; DNA: TGTGCCAGCAGCCGCAGTCTAGCGGTTGGGGAGACCCAGTACTTC
size: -; V: TRBV12-3/TRBV12-4; D: TRBD1; J: TRBJ2-2; CDR3: CASRRQGWNTGELFF; DNA: TGTGCCAGCAGAAGACAGGGATGGAACACCGGGGAGCTGTTTTTT
size: medium-sized; V: TRBV6-1; D: TRBD2; J: TRBJ2-1; CDR3: CASNPTGRGYEQFF; DNA: TGTGCCAGCAACCCGACCGGGAGGGGTTATGAGCAGTTCTTC
size: few; V: TRBV27; D: -; J: TRBJ1-5; CDR3: CASSPRDSNQPQHF; DNA: TGTGCCAGCAGTCCGCGGGATTCGAATCAGCCCCAGCATTTT
size: few; V: TRBV6-5; D: -; J: TRBJ1-1; CDR3: CASSYSVRTGGTEAFF; DNA: TGTGCCAGCAGTTACTCCGTTCGTACGGGTGGGACTGAAGCTTTCTTT
size: few; V: TRBV27; D: -; J: TRBJ2-3; CDR3: CASSTLRTPGGTDTQYF; DNA: TGTGCCAGCAGTACCCTCAGGACCCCTGGAGGCACAGATACGCAGTATTTT
size: -; V: TRBV12-3/TRBV12-4; D: -; J: TRBJ2-1; CDR3: CASSTGTGSYNEQFF; DNA: TGTGCCAGCAGCACCGGGACTGGGTCGTACAATGAGCAGTTCTTC
size: -; V: TRBV13; D: TRBD2; J: TRBJ2-1; CDR3: CASPDLGGNEQFF; DNA: TGTGCCAGCCCTGACCTGGGGGGGAATGAGCAGTTCTTC
size: -; V: TRBV18; D: TRBD1; J: TRBJ1-1; CDR3: CASLPGTGPTEAFF; DNA: TGTGCCAGCTTACCCGGGACAGGGCCCACTGAAGCTTTCTTT
size: -; V: TRBV24-1; D: TRBD2; J: TRBJ2-3; CDR3: CATSDLGTSGSSTDTQYF; DNA: TGTGCCACCAGTGATTTAGGGACTAGCGGGAGTAGCACAGATACGCAGTATTTT
size: few; V: TRBV24-1; D: -; J: TRBJ2-1; CDR3: CATCETHGGEQFF; DNA: TGTGCCACCTGCGAGACCCACGGGGGCGAGCAGTTCTTC
size: -; V: TRBV19; D: TRBD1; J: TRBJ1-1; CDR3: CASSFTDRGRNTEAFF; DNA: TGTGCCAGTAGCTTTACCGACAGGGGTCGGAACACTGAAGCTTTCTTT
size: -; V: TRBV7-2; D: -; J: TRBJ1-3; CDR3: CASSLDRNTIYF; DNA: TGTGCCAGCAGCTTAGATCGGAACACCATATATTTT
size: few; V: TRBV19; D: -; J: TRBJ1-5; CDR3: CASRTGQNSNQPQHF; DNA: TGTGCCAGTAGAACAGGACAGAATAGCAATCAGCCCCAGCATTTT
size: few; V: TRBV15; D: -; J: TRBJ2-5; CDR3: CATSLQGEETQYF; DNA: TGTGCCACCAGCCTACAGGGCGAAGAGACCCAGTACTTC
size: -; V: TRBV6-4; D: -; J: TRBJ2-3; CDR3: CASSGGFGSKQYF; DNA: TGTGCCAGCAGTGGTGGGTTTGGTAGCAAGCAGTATTTT
size: -; V: TRBV10-3; D: -; J: TRBJ2-7; CDR3: CASSDFHYEQYF; DNA: TGCGCCAGCAGTGATTTTCACTACGAGCAGTACTTC
size: -; V: TRBV11-2; D: TRBD2; J: TRBJ2-1; CDR3: CASSPRLAAHPGGEQFF; DNA: TGTGCCAGCAGCCCCAGACTAGCGGCTCACCCGGGGGGTGAGCAGTTCTTC
size: -; V: TRBV5-6; D: TRBD1; J: TRBJ2-1; CDR3: CASSLDIGTELYNEQFF; DNA: TGTGCCAGCAGCTTGGATATTGGGACAGAGCTCTACAATGAGCAGTTCTTC
size: medium-sized; V: TRBV19; D: -; J: TRBJ1-6; CDR3: CATRRDNNSPLHF; DNA: TGTGCCACTAGGAGGGACAATAATTCACCCCTCCACTTT
size: medium-sized; V: TRBV30; D: TRBD1; J: TRBJ2-3; CDR3: CAFSVGTGVADTQYF; DNA: TGTGCCTTCTCAGTGGGGACAGGGGTGGCAGATACGCAGTATTTT
size: large; V: TRBV24-1; D: TRBD2; J: TRBJ2-4; CDR3: CATSEGLLGAAKNIQYF; DNA: TGTGCCACCAGTGAGGGACTACTGGGAGCAGCCAAAAACATTCAGTACTTC
size: -; V: TRBV10-2; D: TRBD2; J: TRBJ2-1; CDR3: CASSSGLSYNEQFF; DNA: TGCGCCAGTTCTAGCGGACTCTCCTACAATGAGCAGTTCTTC
size: medium-sized; V: TRBV29-1; D: TRBD1; J: TRBJ1-1; CDR3: CSVVSSSRDRENTEAFF; DNA: TGCAGCGTTGTCTCGAGTTCCCGGGACAGGGAGAACACTGAAGCTTTCTTT
size: -; V: TRBV7-9; D: TRBD1; J: TRBJ1-1; CDR3: CASSFPTGGNTEAFF; DNA: TGTGCCAGCAGCTTCCCGACAGGGGGGAACACTGAAGCTTTCTTT
size: -; V: TRBV5-5; D: -; J: TRBJ2-1; CDR3: CASSLAGVAVSSSYNEQFF; DNA: TGTGCCAGCAGCTTGGCCGGGGTAGCGGTATCGAGCTCCTACAATGAGCAGTTCTTC
size: medium-sized; V: TRBV6-6; D: -; J: TRBJ2-3; CDR3: CASSYEGADTQYF; DNA: TGTGCCAGCAGTTACGAGGGGGCAGATACGCAGTATTTT
size: few; V: TRBV12-3/TRBV12-4; D: TRBD1; J: TRBJ1-2; CDR3: CASSRDRGKLGYTF; DNA: TGTGCCAGCAGTAGGGACAGGGGAAAACTTGGCTACACCTTC
size: few; V: TRBV10-3; D: -; J: TRBJ2-3; CDR3: CAISLRLVADTQYF; DNA: TGTGCCATATCCCTCCGGCTTGTAGCAGATACGCAGTATTTT
size: medium-sized; V: TRBV19; D: -; J: TRBJ2-1; CDR3: CASWGPLEPNEQFF; DNA: TGTGCCAGTTGGGGCCCTCTAGAGCCCAATGAGCAGTTCTTC
size: few; V: TRBV10-1; D: TRBD2; J: TRBJ2-2; CDR3: CASSEPTSGRTNTGELFF; DNA: TGCGCCAGCAGTGAGCCGACTAGCGGGAGGACTAACACCGGGGAGCTGTTTTTT
size: medium-sized; V: TRBV29-1; D: -; J: TRBJ1-4; CDR3: CSVEVPQEKLFF; DNA: TGCAGCGTTGAGGTCCCGCAGGAAAAACTGTTTTTT
size: few; V: TRBV18; D: -; J: TRBJ2-6; CDR3: CASSPLPPSSGANVLTF; DNA: TGTGCCAGCTCACCGCTTCCTCCGAGCTCTGGGGCCAACGTCCTGACTTTC
size: -; V: TRBV19; D: TRBD2; J: TRBJ2-1; CDR3: CASSLRTSGSYNEQFF; DNA: TGTGCCAGTAGTCTCCGGACTAGCGGGAGTTACAATGAGCAGTTCTTC